This passage covers 29 T cell receptor beta chains from one sample sequenced in a study of vaccination effects on CD4 cells after COVID-19. These TCRs' antigens remain unknown. ViraFEST expansion of antigen-specific CD4+ T cells with viral peptide pools preceded sequencing. The culture ran for approximately 10 days, and then CD4+ T cells were isolated. Every participant took two doses of the BNT162b2 or mRNA-1273 vaccine. Clones were read by immunoSEQ multiplex PCR, and TCRdb kept only the in-frame ones, dropping some. The data show about 24,000 clones, roughly four fifths seen once. Sample: CD4+ T cells from PBMCs cultured with SARS-CoV-2 spike peptides, taken after COVID-19 vaccination. The receptors derive from a human donor who received a COVID-19 vaccine. Some clones in this sample may be carry-over from other donors' samples.

The chain combines TRBV29-1 with TRBJ1-2, with D tentatively TRBD1 (5 bases). The CDR3 runs 15 residues. Germline CDR1 SQVTM, CDR2 ANQGSEA. Trimming left V 3 bases short and J 1 base short, with 15 bases between. CDR3 sequence: CSVDPEWGDNYGYTF. Written as DNA, the CDR3 is TGCAGCGTTGATCCGGAGTGGGGGGATAACTATGGCTACACCTTC.

For the CDR3, the DNA is TGTGCCAGCAGCGAGAGGGGAGGGGGGCAGTTCTTC. Amino acid sequence: CASSERGGGQFF. The gene calls are TRBV9 and TRBJ2-1; D possibly corresponds to TRBD2 (7 bases). The ends were cut back, 3 bases at V and 12 bases at J, with 13 bases in the middle. This CDR3 comprises 12 residues. CDR1 is SGDLS, CDR2 YYNGEE, per germline.

J is TRBJ2-2 and V is TRBV6-5; D is ambiguous. The CDR3 contains 12 residues. Germline CDR1 MNHEY, CDR2 SVGAGI. V shed 4 bases and J shed 2 bases, with 2 bases lying between them. As DNA, the CDR3 is TGTGCCAGCAGTTCTAACACCGGGGAGCTGTTTTTT. Protein: CASSSNTGELFF.

The chain is built from TRBV5-1 and TRBJ2-1; D not certain. Trimming stripped 3 bases from V and 4 bases from J, with 14 bases between. Germline V gene sequence: CDR1 SGHRS, CDR2 YFSETQ. CDR3 length equals 15 residues. CDR3 sequence reads: CASSSMVLGYNEQFF. The DNA for the CDR3 is TGCGCCAGCAGCTCCATGGTTTTGGGGTACAATGAGCAGTTCTTC.

This clone was seen more than once but under ten times. V is TRBV5-1 and J is TRBJ1-6; D remains ambiguous. The CDR3 spans 13 residues. Germline CDR1 is SGHRS and CDR2 is YFSETQ. Trimming removed 1 base at V and 8 bases at J, with 7 bases between. CDR3 nucleotide sequence: TGCGCCAGCAGCTTGCCCGGTGATTCACCCCTCCACTTT. It specifies CASSLPGDSPLHF.

This chain uses TRBV28 with TRBJ1-3; no clear D. V was trimmed by 1 base and J by 0 bases, leaving 7 bases between them. Germline loops: CDR1 MDHEN, CDR2 SYDVKM. The CDR3 spans 15 residues. The CDR3 region has the DNA TGTGCCAGCAGTTTATTTATGAGCTCTGGAAACACCATATATTTT. It yields the protein CASSLFMSSGNTIYF.

The chain employs TRBV7-3 and TRBJ2-2; no clear D gene. The ends were cut back, 4 bases at V and 1 base at J, with 4 bases in the middle. The CDR3 has 13 amino acids. Germline CDR1 reads SGHTA; CDR2 reads FQGTGA. DNA of the CDR3: TGTGCCAGCAGCTCCGGGAACACCGGGGAGCTGTTTTTT. This encodes CASSSGNTGELFF.

The chain is built from TRBV6-5 and TRBJ1-4, with 7 positions matching TRBD1. V gave up 6 bases and J gave up 8 bases; unmatched junction bases: 9. The CDR3 covers 14 residues. CDR1 is MNHEY and CDR2 is SVGAGI in the germline V gene. CDR3 nucleotides: TGTGCCAGCAGCCCCAGACAGGGTAACGAAAAACTGTTTTTT. This gives the protein CASSPRQGNEKLFF.

V usage is TRBV6-1 and J usage is TRBJ1-1; D possibly corresponds to TRBD1 (5 bases). The CDR3 is 14 residues long. V was shortened by 1 base and J by 5 bases, with 11 bases between the two germline ends. Germline V gene lookup returns CDR1 MNHNS and CDR2 SASEGT. This chain's CDR3 is CASSEDGGGTEAFF. The CDR3 DNA reads TGTGCCAGCAGTGAAGACGGGGGAGGAACTGAAGCTTTCTTT.

V usage is TRBV18 and J usage is TRBJ2-1; possible D gene TRBD2, 7 bases. Trimming cost V 0 bases and J 2 bases, with 11 bases left between them. The CDR3 is made up of 16 amino acids. CDR1 KGHSH and CDR2 LQKENI come from the germline V gene. Here the CDR3 reads CASSPPGGPPYNEQFF. CDR3 DNA sequence: TGTGCCAGCTCACCACCGGGGGGGCCGCCCTACAATGAGCAGTTCTTC.

This clone was seen only a few times. V usage is TRBV7-3 and J usage is TRBJ2-5; 9 bases agree with TRBD2. This CDR3 spans 16 amino acids. Germline assignment: CDR1 SGHTA and CDR2 FQGTGA. The junction had 8 bases not matched to a gene; V was cut back by 5 bases and J by 1 base. CDR3 nucleotide sequence: TGTGCCAGCAGCCTCGAAGCGGGGGGCTTCCAAGAGACCCAGTACTTC. Its translation is CASSLEAGGFQETQYF.

The V call is TRBV4-1, the J call TRBJ2-1; TRBD1 matches at 7 bases. With 3 bases clipped from V and 3 bases from J, the junction kept 8 bases outside the gene matches. This CDR3 is built from 16 residues. Germline CDR1 MGHRA, CDR2 YSYEKL. This CDR3 reads CASSQVPGQYYNEQFF. Written as DNA, the CDR3 is TGCGCCAGCAGCCAGGTTCCGGGACAGTACTACAATGAGCAGTTCTTC.

This chain connects TRBV3-1 (or the pseudogene TRBV3-2) to TRBJ2-3; 9 bases map to TRBD2. Trimming cost V 1 base and J 6 bases; bases outside gene matches: 5. The CDR3 runs to 15 residues. From germline, CDR1 is LGHDT and CDR2 YNNKEL (reference sequence). DNA of the CDR3: TGTGCCAGCAGCCAAGGTAATCTAGCGGGGGATACGCAGTATTTT. Protein product: CASSQGNLAGDTQYF.

The rearrangement links TRBV7-9 to TRBJ2-3; D gene ambiguous. There are 12 residues in the CDR3. Germline V gene lookup returns CDR1 SEHNR and CDR2 FQNEAQ (reference sequence). Trimming removed 6 bases at V and 6 bases at J, with 10 bases between. The CDR3 coding sequence is TGTGCCAGCAGTTCGACTCGGGATACGCAGTATTTT. Its protein is CASSSTRDTQYF.

The CDR3 region has the DNA TGTGCCAGCAGCTTAGGGCAGGCAGCAGGTGGAAACACCATATATTTT. This sequence encodes CASSLGQAAGGNTIYF. J is TRBJ1-3 and V is TRBV7-2; D call uncertain. This CDR3 has 16 amino acids. V was shortened by 1 base and J by 3 bases, with 13 bases between the two germline ends. CDR1 SGHTA and CDR2 FQGNSA come from the germline V gene.

The gene calls are TRBV10-1 and TRBJ2-2, with D perhaps TRBD1 (6 bases). Per germline, CDR1 WNHNN and CDR2 SYGVQD (reference sequence). The CDR3 covers 14 residues. The V end lost 7 bases, the J end lost 5 bases, and 14 bases lay between the germline ends. This CDR3 is CASTMDSETGELFF. For the CDR3, the DNA is TGCGCCAGCACCATGGACAGCGAGACCGGGGAGCTGTTTTTT.

The sample holds one count of this clone. The chain links TRBV7-7 to TRBJ1-4; possible D gene TRBD1, 5 bases. The germline gives CDR1 SSHAT, CDR2 FNYEAQ (reference sequence). The CDR3 sequence is 15 residues long. Trimming shortened V by 5 bases and J by 10 bases, and 20 bases separated the two germline ends. The CDR3 sequence is CASSPSGGPGGKLFF. The CDR3 nucleotides are TGTGCCAGCAGCCCGTCGGGTGGGCCTGGGGGAAAACTGTTTTTT.

The chain links TRBV7-2 to TRBJ1-2; 7 bases are shared with TRBD1. The length of the CDR3 is 13 residues. CDR1 is SGHTA and CDR2 is FQGNSA in the germline V gene. V dropped 7 bases and J dropped 4; count of bases not matched to a gene: 6. CDR3 DNA: TGTGCCAGCAACCTAAACAGGGGCTATGGCTACACCTTC. Protein product: CASNLNRGYGYTF. The full variable domain, rest sourced from reference TRBV7-2 and TRBJ1-2, is GAGVSQSPSNKVTEKGKDVELRCDPISGHTALYWYRQSLGQGLEFLIYFQGNSAPDKSGLPSDRFSAERTGGSVSTLTIQRTQQEDSAVYLCASNLNRGYGYTFGSGTRLTVV.

The V call is TRBV5-1, the J call TRBJ2-5; 9 bases line up with TRBD1. With 4 bases clipped from V and 1 base from J, the junction kept 2 bases outside the gene matches. Germline loops: CDR1 SGHRS, CDR2 YFSETQ. The CDR3 covers 14 residues. The CDR3 is CASSRGQGQETQYF. In DNA, the CDR3 is TGCGCCAGCAGCAGGGGACAGGGCCAAGAGACCCAGTACTTC.

The V gene is TRBV21-1, the J gene TRBJ2-7. TRBV21-1 is noted as a pseudogene. The CDR3 totals 11 residues. The CDR3 loop reads CASSKAWEQYV. The DNA of the CDR3 is TGTGCCAGCAGCAAAGCATGGGAGCAGTACGTC.

CDR3 DNA sequence: TGTGCCAGTACTCTGGGGGCGATCATATATTTT. Translation gives CASTLGAIIYF. This chain uses TRBV3-1 (or the pseudogene TRBV3-2) with TRBJ1-3, with a weak D call TRBD1 (6 bases). CDR1 LGHDT and CDR2 YNNKEL come from the germline V gene (reference sequence). The CDR3 loop spans 11 amino acids. The V gene lost 9 bases and the J gene lost 12 bases, with 15 bases spanning the gap.

The V gene is TRBV19, the J gene TRBJ2-6, with D possibly matching TRBD2 (5 bases). Germline values: CDR1 LNHDA, CDR2 SQIVND (reference sequence). Trimming cost V 8 bases and J 2 bases, with 16 bases left between them. The CDR3 spans 16 residues. CDR3 protein: CASSRARTAGANVLTF. The CDR3, as DNA: TGTGCCAGTTCGAGGGCGCGGACTGCTGGGGCCAACGTCCTGACTTTC.

This clone occurred once. This CDR3 reads CASSLGQSNEKLFF. The CDR3 DNA reads as TGCGCCAGCAGCTTGGGACAGAGCAATGAAAAACTGTTTTTT. The J gene is TRBJ1-4, the V gene TRBV5-1, with D tentatively TRBD1 (5 bases). Per the germline V gene, CDR1 is SGHRS and CDR2 is YFSETQ. The CDR3 length is 14 residues. V lost 0 bases and J lost 5, with 8 bases in between. The whole variable domain, remainder taken from reference TRBV5-1 and TRBJ1-4, is KAGVTQTPRYLIKTRGQQVTLSCSPISGHRSVSWYQQTPGQGLQFLFEYFSETQRNKGNFPGRFSGRQFSNSRSEMNVSTLELGDSALYLCASSLGQSNEKLFFGSGTQLSVL.

The chain recombines TRBV20-1 with TRBJ2-7, with D possibly TRBD1 on 5 matching bases. The V end was cut by 2 bases, the J end by 6 bases, with 8 bases between. This CDR3 contains 11 residues. The germline V gene has CDR1 DFQATT and CDR2 SNEGSKA (reference sequence). CDR3 DNA sequence: TGCAGTGCTAGATCAGGGCTCGAGCAGTACGTC. This translates into CSARSGLEQYV.

The chain recombines TRBV19 with TRBJ2-5; 10 nucleotides match TRBD2. V shed 1 base and J 4 bases; nucleotides not matched to a gene: 9. The CDR3 is made up of 17 amino acids. Germline CDR1 is LNHDA and CDR2 is SQIVND (reference sequence). Here the CDR3 reads CASSIVPSGGAGETQYF. CDR3 in DNA: TGTGCCAGTAGTATAGTACCCAGCGGGGGGGCCGGAGAGACCCAGTACTTC.

This clone was observed a handful of times. The V and J genes are TRBV19 and TRBJ1-3; 7 bases are shared with TRBD1. The germline V gene encodes CDR1 LNHDA and CDR2 SQIVND (reference sequence). The CDR3 length is 16 residues. J lost 2 bases, V lost 4 bases, and 8 bases had no gene match. The CDR3 is CASSRLLDRTGNTIYF. The CDR3 coding sequence is TGTGCCAGTAGTAGACTCTTGGACAGGACTGGAAACACCATATATTTT.

This chain uses TRBV9 with TRBJ1-1; 9 bases are shared with TRBD1. This CDR3 is 14 amino acids long. In germline, CDR1 is SGDLS, CDR2 YYNGEE. Losses at the gene ends were 4 bases for V and 4 bases for J; bases not matched to a gene: 5. The CDR3 region has the DNA TGTGCCAGCAGCCTCGGACAGGGGAGCACTGAAGCTTTCTTT. Protein product: CASSLGQGSTEAFF.

Here the CDR3 reads CASSSGTAGNSPLHF. The DNA of the CDR3 is TGCGCCAGCAGCTCCGGGACCGCAGGAAATTCACCCCTCCACTTT. This rearrangement joins TRBV5-1 to TRBJ1-6; a weak D match, TRBD1 (5 bases). Trimming shortened V by 3 bases and J by 7 bases, and 14 bases separated the two germline ends. CDR1 is SGHRS, CDR2 YFSETQ, per germline. This CDR3 has 15 amino acids.

The chain joins TRBV11-2 to TRBJ1-1; possible D gene TRBD1, 5 bases. Germline V lookup: CDR1 SGHAT, CDR2 FQNNGV. The CDR3 covers 17 residues. V lost 6 bases, J lost 1 base, and 21 bases lay in between. CDR3 DNA sequence: TGTGCCAGCAGTCGTACAGCCGAGGGTAGGGGGAACACTGAAGCTTTCTTT. This encodes CASSRTAEGRGNTEAFF.